Considering frequency, the clone carrying this T cell receptor (beta chain) is medium-sized. The antigen is unknown. One tube held mixed TRB-A and TRB-B primer pools for touch-down PCR. For each CDR3 protein, TCRdb gives one entry from its re-call of the multiplex PCR reads, without DNA. Its table lists roughly 9,000 distinct CDR3 sequences. This entry is derived from a study of T cell clusters in autoimmune cytopenias. Study-level results: Primary autoimmune cytopenia patients appeared to lack physiological T cell clusters present in healthy donors. TRB repertoire shifts in secondary cytopenia and chronic lymphocytic leukemia mostly reflected lymphoma, not autoimmunity. The T cell clusters were defined only in silico, without experimental functional validation.

The CDR3 consists of 15 residues. Per the germline V gene, CDR1 is MNHEY and CDR2 is SVGEGT. Each sample's input was roughly 270 ng genomic DNA, some 38,000 genome equivalents. The chain combines TRBV6-2 or TRBV6-3 with TRBJ2-3; the D call from TCRdb, TRBD1, cannot be confirmed without DNA. The clonotype comes from a human donor with an autoimmune cytopenia or autoimmune hepatitis (not recorded which). The specimen was peripheral blood. CDR3 sequence: CASSARTGKLDTQYF.